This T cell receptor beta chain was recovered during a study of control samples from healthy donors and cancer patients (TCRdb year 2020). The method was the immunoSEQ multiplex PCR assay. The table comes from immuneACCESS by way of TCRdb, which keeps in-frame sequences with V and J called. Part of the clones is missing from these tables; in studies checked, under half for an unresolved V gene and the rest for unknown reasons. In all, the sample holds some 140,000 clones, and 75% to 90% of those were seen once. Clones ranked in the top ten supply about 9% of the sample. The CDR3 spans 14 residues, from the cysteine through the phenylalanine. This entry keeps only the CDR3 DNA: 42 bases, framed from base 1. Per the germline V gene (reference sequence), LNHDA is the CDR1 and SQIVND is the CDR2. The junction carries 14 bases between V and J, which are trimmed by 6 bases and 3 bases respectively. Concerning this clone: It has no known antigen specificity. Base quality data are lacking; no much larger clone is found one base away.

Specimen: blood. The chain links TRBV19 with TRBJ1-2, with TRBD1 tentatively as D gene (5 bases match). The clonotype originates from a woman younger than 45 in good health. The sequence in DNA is TGTGCCAGTAGCCAACAGGTTACGGACTATGGCTACACCTTC. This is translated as CASSQQVTDYGYTF.